This entry describes one T cell receptor beta chain. What it binds is not known. The data were taken from a study of OX40 agonist ivuxolimab in advanced cancers. At the level of the study: Ivuxolimab, which patients received intravenously every 2 weeks, was dosed at 0.01 to 10 mg/kg. Study-wide results and limits: CD8+ T cells were the subset that, on average, had more expanded clones than CD4+. Low normalized T-cell clonal expansion also characterized some of the nonresponders. The study observed clonal expansion of CD4+ and CD8+ blood T cells by week 6 at 0.1 to 3.0 mg/kg.

V was shortened by 9 bases and J by 5 bases, with 16 bases between the two germline ends. This CDR3 comprises 13 residues. The germline CDR1 and CDR2 sequences are MNHEY and SMNVEV (reference sequence). The assay was immunoSEQ multiplex PCR, and TCRdb's table has in-frame clones only and misses some. The repertoire has around 80,000 clones, more than 75% of them found once; the top ten carry less than 0.4%. The sequence came from an adult with an advanced solid tumor such as melanoma, head and neck, liver or kidney cancer. The material sequenced was CD4+ or CD8+ T cells sorted from blood, taken in a trial of the OX40 agonist ivuxolimab. The J gene is TRBJ1-1, the V gene TRBV27, with TRBD1 as a possible D gene (6 bases). The DNA of the CDR3 is TGTGCCAGTGGGGGGCCCAGCGGGACTGAAGCTTTCTTT. It yields the protein CASGGPSGTEAFF.